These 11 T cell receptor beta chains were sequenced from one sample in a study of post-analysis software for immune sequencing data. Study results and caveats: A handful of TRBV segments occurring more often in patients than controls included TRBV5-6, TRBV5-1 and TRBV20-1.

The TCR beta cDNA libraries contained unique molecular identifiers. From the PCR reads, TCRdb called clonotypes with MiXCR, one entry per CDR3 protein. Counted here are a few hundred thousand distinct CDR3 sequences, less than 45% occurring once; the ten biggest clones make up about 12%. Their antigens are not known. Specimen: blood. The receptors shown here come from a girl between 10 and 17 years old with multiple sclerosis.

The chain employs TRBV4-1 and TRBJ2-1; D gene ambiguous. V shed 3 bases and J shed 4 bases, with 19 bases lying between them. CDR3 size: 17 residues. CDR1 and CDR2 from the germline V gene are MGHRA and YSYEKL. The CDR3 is CASSHQGRTSLYNEQFF. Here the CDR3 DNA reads TGCGCCAGCAGCCACCAAGGACGAACTTCGCTATACAATGAGCAGTTCTTC.

CDR3 protein: CSGEQTEFYEQYF. The CDR3 bases are TGCAGTGGGGAGCAGACAGAATTCTACGAGCAGTACTTC. The V gene is TRBV20-1, the J gene TRBJ2-7; perhaps D is TRBD1 or TRBD2 (5 bases each). Germline V gene data show CDR1 as DFQATT and CDR2 as SNEGSKA (reference sequence). V was clipped by 7 bases and J by 3 bases, with 16 bases between them. The CDR3 has 13 amino acids.

In DNA, the CDR3 is TGTGCCAGCAGTACCCAGACGGGAGTAAGAACTGAAGCTTTCTTT. This sequence encodes CASSTQTGVRTEAFF. The chain is built from TRBV28 and TRBJ1-1; D is uncertain. In germline, CDR1 is MDHEN, CDR2 SYDVKM. V was trimmed by 5 bases and J by 5 bases, leaving 18 bases between them. The CDR3 contains 15 residues.

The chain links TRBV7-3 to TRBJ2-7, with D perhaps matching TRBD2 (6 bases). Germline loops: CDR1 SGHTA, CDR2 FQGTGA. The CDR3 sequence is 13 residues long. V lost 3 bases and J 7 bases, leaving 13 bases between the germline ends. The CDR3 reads CASSFSSRGEQYF. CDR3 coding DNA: TGTGCCAGCAGCTTTTCCAGCCGGGGGGAGCAGTACTTC. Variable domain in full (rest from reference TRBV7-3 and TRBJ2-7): GAGVSQTPSNKVTEKGKYVELRCDPISGHTALYWYRQSLGQGPEFLIYFQGTGAADDSGLPNDRFFAVRPEGSVSTLKIQRTERGDSAVYLCASSFSSRGEQYFGPGTRLTVT.

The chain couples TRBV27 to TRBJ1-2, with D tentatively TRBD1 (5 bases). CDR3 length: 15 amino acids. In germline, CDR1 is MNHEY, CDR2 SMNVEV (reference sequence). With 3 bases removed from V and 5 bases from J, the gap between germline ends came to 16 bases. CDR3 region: CASSFKGGQGYGYTF. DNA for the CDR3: TGTGCCAGCAGTTTTAAAGGTGGGCAGGGATATGGCTACACCTTC.

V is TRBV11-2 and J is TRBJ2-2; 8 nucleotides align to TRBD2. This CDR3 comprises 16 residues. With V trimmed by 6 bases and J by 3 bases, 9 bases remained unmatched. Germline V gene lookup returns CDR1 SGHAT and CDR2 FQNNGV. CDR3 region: CASRIAGLGYTGELFF. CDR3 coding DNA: TGTGCCAGCAGGATAGCGGGACTAGGATACACCGGGGAGCTGTTTTTT.

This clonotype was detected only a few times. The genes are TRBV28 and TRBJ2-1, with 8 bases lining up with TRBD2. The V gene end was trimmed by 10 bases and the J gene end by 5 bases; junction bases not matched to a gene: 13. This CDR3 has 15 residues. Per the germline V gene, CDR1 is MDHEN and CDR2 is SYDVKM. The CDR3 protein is CANSFGPAGDNEQFF. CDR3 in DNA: TGTGCCAACTCCTTCGGGCCAGCGGGAGACAATGAGCAGTTCTTC.

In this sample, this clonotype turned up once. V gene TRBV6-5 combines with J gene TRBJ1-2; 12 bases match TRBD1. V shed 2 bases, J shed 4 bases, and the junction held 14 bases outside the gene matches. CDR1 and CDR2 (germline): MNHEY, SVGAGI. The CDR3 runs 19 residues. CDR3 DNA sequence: TGTGCCAGCAGTTACGGCGTAACCGGGACAGGGGGCTGGGGCTATGGCTACACCTTC. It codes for CASSYGVTGTGGWGYGYTF.

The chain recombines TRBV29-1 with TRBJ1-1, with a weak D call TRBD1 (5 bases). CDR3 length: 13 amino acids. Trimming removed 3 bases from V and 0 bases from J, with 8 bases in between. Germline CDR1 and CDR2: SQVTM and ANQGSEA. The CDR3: CSVEDTVNTEAFF. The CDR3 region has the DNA TGCAGCGTTGAGGACACCGTGAACACTGAAGCTTTCTTT.

CDR3 nucleotide sequence: TGTGCCAGCAGCTTATTAAGCAGGCCGGATGGCTACACCTTC. Protein product: CASSLLSRPDGYTF. J is TRBJ1-2 and V is TRBV7-2; D is ambiguous. CDR1 is SGHTA, CDR2 FQGNSA, per germline. This CDR3 has 14 residues. V lost 2 bases, J lost 6 bases, and 13 bases lay in between.

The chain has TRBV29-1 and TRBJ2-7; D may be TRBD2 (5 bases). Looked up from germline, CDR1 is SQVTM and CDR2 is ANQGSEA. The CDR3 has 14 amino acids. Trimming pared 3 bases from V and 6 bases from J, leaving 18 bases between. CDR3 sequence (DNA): TGCAGCGTTGATCCTGTAGGGCTAGCTGGCGAGCAGTACTTC. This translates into CSVDPVGLAGEQYF.